These T cell receptor beta chains were read from a single sample in a study of blood T cell repertoires in COVID-19. Method: immunoSEQ multiplex PCR; TCRdb's copy keeps in-frame clones and lacks some. The sample lists about 210,000 clones, around 84% occurring once. Sequenced sample: peripheral blood. The receptors stem from a man aged 40-50 years who had recovered from COVID-19. Both conserved end residues are part of each CDR3. Some rows mark clone size as missing; the rest say once, few, many or name a class of expanded clone.

size: -; V: TRBV7-2; length: 12; CDR3: CASSLRTAEAFF
size: -; V: TRBV6-1; length: 15; CDR3: CASSGQGFGNQPQHF
size: -; V: TRBV6-6; length: 14; CDR3: CASNLRGQGTEAFF
size: -; V: TRBV6-5; length: 13; CDR3: CASSPGRGTEAFF
size: few; V: TRBV18; length: 13; CDR3: CASSRTDSYEQYF
size: -; V: TRBV4-3; length: 20; CDR3: CASSQDEGLAGAPGVYEQYF
size: once; V: TRBV27; length: 14; CDR3: CASSRQGNGGELFF
size: -; V: TRBV29-1; length: 16; CDR3: CSVDISGGQARGGYTF
size: -; V: TRBV19; length: 15; CDR3: CASRTSSANTGELFF
size: -; V: TRBV5-1; length: 13; CDR3: CASSGYRGETQYF
size: -; V: TRBV27; length: 14; CDR3: CASSLTGRLHTQYF
size: once; V: TRBV19; length: 15; CDR3: CASTPRAGGSYEQYF
size: -; V: TRBV5-6; length: 13; CDR3: CASSPGQNYGYTF
size: once; V: TRBV30; length: 14; CDR3: CAWSDTGSYNEQFF
size: few; V: TRBV7-2; length: 15; CDR3: CASSLDGGSTDTQYF
size: -; V: TRBV9; length: 14; CDR3: CASSVGQGTTGYTF
size: -; V: TRBV5-1; length: 17; CDR3: CASSWGESGTRGNTIYF
size: -; V: TRBV4-1; length: 11; CDR3: CASKSGGTQYF
size: -; V: TRBV27; length: 15; CDR3: CASSLSWDLDNEQFF
size: few; V: TRBV2; length: 11; CDR3: CASSEGPALHF
size: once; V: TRBV11-3; length: 17; CDR3: CASSFFQSLQGNSPLHF
size: -; V: TRBV6-5; length: 16; CDR3: CASSYDPSEGTDTQYF
size: -; V: TRBV5-1; length: 15; CDR3: CASSLTGQREGEQYF
size: -; V: TRBV15; length: 18; CDR3: CATSRWTGNPHSNQPQHF
size: -; V: TRBV7-2; length: 16; CDR3: CASSSGQNRRYNEQFF
size: -; V: TRBV6-2/TRBV6-3; length: 15; CDR3: CASSYSSTGNTGYTF
size: once; V: TRBV2; length: 13; CDR3: CASSAGSNQPQHF
size: -; V: TRBV10-3; length: 17; CDR3: CAISRDTIGYSTDTQYF
size: once; V: TRBV24-1; length: 13; CDR3: CATRAQGHTEAFF